This TCR beta chain comes out of a study of memory CD4+ T cells and cytomegalovirus serostatus. Study in general: Donors were healthy Belgian adults, under ten CMV seropositive and about two dozen seronegative.

CDR3 size: 14 residues. J lost 5 bases, V lost 5 bases, and 5 bases had no gene match. Germline assignment: CDR1 LNHDA and CDR2 SQIVND (reference sequence). Remarks on this clone: Its target is unknown.

Overall study findings and caveats: CD4+ memory repertoires contained about 40% of the roughly 160 reported CMV TCRbeta sequences.

The protocol was immunoSEQ multiplex PCR, while the TCRdb copy is restricted to in-frame clones and leaves out a portion. The sample contains about 64,000 clones, over 60% of which appear only once. The sort gate was single viable CD3+CD4+CD8-CD45RO+ cells for memory CD4+ T cells. This rearrangement joins TRBV19 to TRBJ2-5; 10 bases fit TRBD2. This clonotype was obtained from an adult in good health and CMV-seronegative. The sample consisted of memory CD4+ T cells from blood. The DNA of the CDR3 is TGTGCCAGTAGTGGGGTAGCGGGAGGTGAGACCCAGTACTTC. Amino acids: CASSGVAGGETQYF.